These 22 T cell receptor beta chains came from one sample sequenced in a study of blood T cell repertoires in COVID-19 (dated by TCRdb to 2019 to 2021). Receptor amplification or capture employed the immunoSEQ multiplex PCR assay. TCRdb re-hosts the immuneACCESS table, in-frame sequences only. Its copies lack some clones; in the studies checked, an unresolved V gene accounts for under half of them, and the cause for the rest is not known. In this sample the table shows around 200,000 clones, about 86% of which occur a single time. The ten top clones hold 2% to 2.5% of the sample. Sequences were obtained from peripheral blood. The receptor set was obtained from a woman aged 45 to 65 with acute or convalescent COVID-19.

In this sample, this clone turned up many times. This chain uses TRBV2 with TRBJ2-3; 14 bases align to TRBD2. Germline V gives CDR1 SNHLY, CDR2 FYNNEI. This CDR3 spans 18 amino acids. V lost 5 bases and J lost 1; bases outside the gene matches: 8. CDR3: CASSYRLAGGRGTDTQYF. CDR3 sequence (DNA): TGTGCCAGCAGTTACCGACTAGCGGGGGGGCGAGGCACAGATACGCAGTATTTT.

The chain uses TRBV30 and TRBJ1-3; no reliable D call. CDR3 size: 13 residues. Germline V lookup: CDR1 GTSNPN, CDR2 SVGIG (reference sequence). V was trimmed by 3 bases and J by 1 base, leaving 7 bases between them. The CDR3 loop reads CAWSRESGNTIYF. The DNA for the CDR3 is TGTGCCTGGAGCCGGGAGTCTGGAAACACCATATATTTT.

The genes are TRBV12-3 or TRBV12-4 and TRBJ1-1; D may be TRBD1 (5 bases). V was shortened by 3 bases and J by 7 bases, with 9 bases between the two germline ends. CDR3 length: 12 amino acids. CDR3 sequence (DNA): TGTGCCAGCAGTTTTTCGGGGGTTGAAGCTTTCTTT. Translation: CASSFSGVEAFF.

This CDR3 is CASSTREGNNNEQFF. In DNA form, the CDR3 reads TGTGCCAGTAGTACCCGAGAGGGTAACAACAATGAGCAGTTCTTC. This sequence joins TRBV19 and TRBJ2-1; D perhaps matches TRBD2 (5 bases). Trimming took 4 bases from V and 5 from J, leaving 15 bases between them. The CDR3 extends over 15 amino acids. Germline V CDR1 and CDR2: LNHDA, SQIVND (reference sequence).

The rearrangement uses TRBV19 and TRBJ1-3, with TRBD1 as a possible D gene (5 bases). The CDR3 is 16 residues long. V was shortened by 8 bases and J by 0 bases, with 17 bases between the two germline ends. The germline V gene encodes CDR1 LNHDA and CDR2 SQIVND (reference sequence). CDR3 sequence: CASSALGRFSGNTIYF. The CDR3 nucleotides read TGTGCCAGTTCCGCTCTGGGGCGGTTCTCTGGAAACACCATATATTTT.

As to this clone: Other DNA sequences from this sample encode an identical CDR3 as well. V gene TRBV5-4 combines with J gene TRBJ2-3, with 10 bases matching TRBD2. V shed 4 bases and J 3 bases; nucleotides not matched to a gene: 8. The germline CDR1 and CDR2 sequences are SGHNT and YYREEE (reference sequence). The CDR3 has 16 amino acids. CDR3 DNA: TGTGCCAGCAGCGCGGGGCTAGCGGGAGCGACAGATACGCAGTATTTT. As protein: CASSAGLAGATDTQYF.

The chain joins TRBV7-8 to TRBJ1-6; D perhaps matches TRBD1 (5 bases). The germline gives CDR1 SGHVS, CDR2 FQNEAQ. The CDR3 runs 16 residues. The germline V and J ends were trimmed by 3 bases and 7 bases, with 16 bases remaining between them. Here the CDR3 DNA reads TGTGCCAGCAGCTTGGTCGACGGGGGTCGAAATTCACCCCTCCACTTT. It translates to CASSLVDGGRNSPLHF.

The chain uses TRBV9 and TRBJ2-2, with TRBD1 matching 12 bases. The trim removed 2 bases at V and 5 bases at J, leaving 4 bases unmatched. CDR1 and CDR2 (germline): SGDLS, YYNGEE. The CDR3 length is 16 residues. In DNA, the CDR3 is TGTGCCAGCAGCGTCAGGGGACAGGGGGCTACCGGGGAGCTGTTTTTT. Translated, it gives CASSVRGQGATGELFF.

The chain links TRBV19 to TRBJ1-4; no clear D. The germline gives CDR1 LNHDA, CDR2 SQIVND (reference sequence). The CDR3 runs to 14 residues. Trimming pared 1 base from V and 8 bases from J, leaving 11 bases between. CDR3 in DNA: TGTGCCAGTAGTATAGGGCAGGTTGGCGAAAAACTGTTTTTT. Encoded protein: CASSIGQVGEKLFF.

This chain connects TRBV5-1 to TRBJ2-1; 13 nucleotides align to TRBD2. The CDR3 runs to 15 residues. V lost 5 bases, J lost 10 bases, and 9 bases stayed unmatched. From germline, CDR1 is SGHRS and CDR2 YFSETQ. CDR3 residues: CASRGGTSGTGEQFF. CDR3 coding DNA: TGCGCCAGCAGAGGAGGGACTAGCGGGACGGGGGAGCAGTTCTTC.

CDR3 sequence (DNA): TGTGCCACCAGCAGGAGTTCTCCCACTCGCGAGCAGTACTTC. Translation: CATSRSSPTREQYF. The chain joins TRBV15 to TRBJ2-7; D gene unclear. This CDR3 region has 14 residues. The ends were cut back, 3 bases at V and 6 bases at J, with 15 bases in the middle. Germline CDR1 LNHNV, CDR2 YYDKDF (reference sequence).

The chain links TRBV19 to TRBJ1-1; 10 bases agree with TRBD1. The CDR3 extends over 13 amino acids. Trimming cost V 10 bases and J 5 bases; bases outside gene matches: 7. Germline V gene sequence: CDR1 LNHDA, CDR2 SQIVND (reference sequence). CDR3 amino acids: CATLDRGLTEAFF. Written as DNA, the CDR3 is TGTGCCACCTTGGACAGGGGGTTGACTGAAGCTTTCTTT.

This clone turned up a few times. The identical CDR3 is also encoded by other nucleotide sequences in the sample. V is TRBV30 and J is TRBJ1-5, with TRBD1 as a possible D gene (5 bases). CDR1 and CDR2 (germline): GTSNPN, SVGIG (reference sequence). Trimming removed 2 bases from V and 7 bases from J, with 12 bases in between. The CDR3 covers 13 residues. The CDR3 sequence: CAWSRGDDQPQHF. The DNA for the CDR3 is TGTGCCTGGAGTAGGGGCGACGACCAGCCCCAGCATTTT.

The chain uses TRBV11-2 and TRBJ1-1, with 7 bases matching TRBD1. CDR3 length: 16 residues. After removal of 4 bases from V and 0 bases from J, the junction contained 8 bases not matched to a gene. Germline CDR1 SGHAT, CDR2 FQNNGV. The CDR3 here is CASSSRTGYVNTEAFF. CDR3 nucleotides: TGTGCCAGCAGCTCACGGACAGGATACGTGAACACTGAAGCTTTCTTT.

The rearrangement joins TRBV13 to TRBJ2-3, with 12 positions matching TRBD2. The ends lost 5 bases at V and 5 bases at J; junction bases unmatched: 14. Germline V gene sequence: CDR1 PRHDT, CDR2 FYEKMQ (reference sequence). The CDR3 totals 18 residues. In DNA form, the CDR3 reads TGTGCCAGCAGCACTCTAGCGGGAGGGCTTCGAAGGATAGATACGCAGTATTTT. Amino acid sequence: CASSTLAGGLRRIDTQYF.

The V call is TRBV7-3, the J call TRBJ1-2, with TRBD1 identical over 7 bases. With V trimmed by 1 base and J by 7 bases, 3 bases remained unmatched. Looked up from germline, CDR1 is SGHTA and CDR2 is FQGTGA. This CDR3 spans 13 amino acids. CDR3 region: CASSLMAGGGYTF. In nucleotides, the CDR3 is TGTGCCAGCAGCTTAATGGCAGGGGGTGGCTACACCTTC. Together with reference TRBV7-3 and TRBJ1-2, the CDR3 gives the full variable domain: GAGVSQTPSNKVTEKGKYVELRCDPISGHTALYWYRQSLGQGPEFLIYFQGTGAADDSGLPNDRFFAVRPEGSVSTLKIQRTERGDSAVYLCASSLMAGGGYTFGSGTRLTVV.

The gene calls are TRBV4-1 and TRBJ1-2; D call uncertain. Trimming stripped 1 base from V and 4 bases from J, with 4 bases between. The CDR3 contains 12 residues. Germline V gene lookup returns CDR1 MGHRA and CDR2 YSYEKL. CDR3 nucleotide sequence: TGCGCCAGCAGCCAAGGACTCTATGGCTACACCTTC. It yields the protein CASSQGLYGYTF.

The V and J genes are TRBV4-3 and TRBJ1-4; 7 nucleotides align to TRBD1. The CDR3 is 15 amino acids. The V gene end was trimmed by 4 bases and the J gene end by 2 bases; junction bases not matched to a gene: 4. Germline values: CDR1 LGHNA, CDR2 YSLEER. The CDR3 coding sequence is TGCGCCAGCAGCCGCACGACAGGGACTAATGAAAAACTGTTTTTT. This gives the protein CASSRTTGTNEKLFF.

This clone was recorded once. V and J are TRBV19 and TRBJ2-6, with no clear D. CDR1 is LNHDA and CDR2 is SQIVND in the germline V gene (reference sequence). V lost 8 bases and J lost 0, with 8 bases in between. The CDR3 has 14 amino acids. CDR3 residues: CASGENSGANVLTF. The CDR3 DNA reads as TGTGCCAGTGGAGAGAACTCTGGGGCCAACGTCCTGACTTTC.

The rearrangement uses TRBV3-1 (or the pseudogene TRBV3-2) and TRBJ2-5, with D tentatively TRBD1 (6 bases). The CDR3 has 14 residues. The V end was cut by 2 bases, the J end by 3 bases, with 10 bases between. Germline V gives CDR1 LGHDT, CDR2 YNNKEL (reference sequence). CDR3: CASSQLDSKETQYF. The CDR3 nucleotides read TGTGCCAGCAGCCAACTGGACAGTAAAGAGACCCAGTACTTC.

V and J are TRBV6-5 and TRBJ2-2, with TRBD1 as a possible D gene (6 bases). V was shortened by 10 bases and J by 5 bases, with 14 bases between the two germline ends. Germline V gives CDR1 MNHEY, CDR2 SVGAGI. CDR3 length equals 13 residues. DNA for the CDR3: TGTGCCACATGGGACACGCGGACCGGGGAGCTGTTTTTT. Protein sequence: CATWDTRTGELFF.

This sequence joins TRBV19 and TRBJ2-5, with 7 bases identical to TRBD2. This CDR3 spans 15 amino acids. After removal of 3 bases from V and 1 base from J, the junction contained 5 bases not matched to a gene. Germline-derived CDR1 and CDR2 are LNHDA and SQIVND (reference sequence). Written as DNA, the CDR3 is TGTGCCAGTAGTATCTCGGGGGGAAGCCAAGAGACCCAGTACTTC. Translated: CASSISGGSQETQYF.